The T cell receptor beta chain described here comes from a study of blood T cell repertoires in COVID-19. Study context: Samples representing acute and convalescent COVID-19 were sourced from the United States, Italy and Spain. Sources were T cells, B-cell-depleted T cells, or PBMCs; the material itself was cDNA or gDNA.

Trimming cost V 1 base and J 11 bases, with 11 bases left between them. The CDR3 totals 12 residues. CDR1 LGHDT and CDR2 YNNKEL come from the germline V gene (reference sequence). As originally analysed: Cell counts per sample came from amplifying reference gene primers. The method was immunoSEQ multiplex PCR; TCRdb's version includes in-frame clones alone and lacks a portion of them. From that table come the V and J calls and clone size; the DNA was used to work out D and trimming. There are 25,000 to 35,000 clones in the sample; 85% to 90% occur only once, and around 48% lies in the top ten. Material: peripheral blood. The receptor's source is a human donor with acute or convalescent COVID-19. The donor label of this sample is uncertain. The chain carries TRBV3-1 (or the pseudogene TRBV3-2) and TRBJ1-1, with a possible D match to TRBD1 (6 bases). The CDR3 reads CASSQGWGPAFF. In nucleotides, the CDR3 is TGTGCCAGCAGCCAAGGGTGGGGGCCGGCTTTCTTT.